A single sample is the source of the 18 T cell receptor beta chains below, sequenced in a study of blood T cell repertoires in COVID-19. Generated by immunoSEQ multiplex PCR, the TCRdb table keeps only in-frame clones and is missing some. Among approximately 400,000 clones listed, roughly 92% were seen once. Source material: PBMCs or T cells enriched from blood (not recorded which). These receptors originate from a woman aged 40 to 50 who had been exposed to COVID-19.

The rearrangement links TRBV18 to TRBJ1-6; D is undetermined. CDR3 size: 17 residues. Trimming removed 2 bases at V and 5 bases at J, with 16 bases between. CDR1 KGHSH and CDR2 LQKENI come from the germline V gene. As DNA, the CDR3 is TGTGCCAGCTCACCAATAGTACGAACGTCCAATAATTCACCCCTCCACTTT. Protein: CASSPIVRTSNNSPLHF.

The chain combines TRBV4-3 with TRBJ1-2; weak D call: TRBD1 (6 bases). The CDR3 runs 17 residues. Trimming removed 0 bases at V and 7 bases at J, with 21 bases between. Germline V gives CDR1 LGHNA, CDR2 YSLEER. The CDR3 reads CASSQDTKKQGASGYTF. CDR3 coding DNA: TGCGCCAGCAGCCAAGACACGAAAAAACAGGGCGCGAGTGGCTACACCTTC.

Here the CDR3 reads CASSYKGGSPLHF. As DNA, the CDR3 is TGTGCCAGCAGTTATAAAGGGGGCTCACCCCTCCACTTT. This sequence joins TRBV6-5 and TRBJ1-6, with TRBD1 identical over 7 bases. V lost 3 bases to trimming and J lost 10 bases; unmatched junction nucleotides: 3. Looked up from germline, CDR1 is MNHEY and CDR2 is SVGAGI. The length of the CDR3 is 13 residues.

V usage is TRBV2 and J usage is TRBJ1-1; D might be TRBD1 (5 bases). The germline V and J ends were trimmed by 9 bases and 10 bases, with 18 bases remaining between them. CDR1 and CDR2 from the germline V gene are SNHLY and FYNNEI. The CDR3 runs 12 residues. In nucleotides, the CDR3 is TGTGCCAGTTTTCCCGACGGAGGGGCAGCTTTCTTT. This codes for CASFPDGGAAFF.

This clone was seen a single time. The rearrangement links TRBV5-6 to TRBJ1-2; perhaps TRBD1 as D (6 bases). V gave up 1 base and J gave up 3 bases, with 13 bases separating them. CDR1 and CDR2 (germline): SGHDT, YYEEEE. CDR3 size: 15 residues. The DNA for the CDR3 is TGTGCCAGCAGCTTGTCGCGCAGGGGTCACTATGGCTACACCTTC. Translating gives CASSLSRRGHYGYTF.

The CDR3 DNA sequence: TGTGCCAGCAGTCGAGTCATGGCTGAAGCTTTCTTT. It yields the protein CASSRVMAEAFF. The chain carries TRBV12-3 or TRBV12-4 and TRBJ1-1; no definite D call. The CDR3 covers 12 residues. Between the trimmed V and J ends, which lost 5 bases and 6 bases, there was a span of 10 bases.

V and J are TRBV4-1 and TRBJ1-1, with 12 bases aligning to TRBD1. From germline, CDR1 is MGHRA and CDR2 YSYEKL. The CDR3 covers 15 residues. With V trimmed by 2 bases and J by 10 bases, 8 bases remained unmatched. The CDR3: CASSQPGTGGARAFF. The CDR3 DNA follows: TGCGCCAGCAGCCAACCCGGGACAGGGGGCGCAAGAGCTTTCTTT.

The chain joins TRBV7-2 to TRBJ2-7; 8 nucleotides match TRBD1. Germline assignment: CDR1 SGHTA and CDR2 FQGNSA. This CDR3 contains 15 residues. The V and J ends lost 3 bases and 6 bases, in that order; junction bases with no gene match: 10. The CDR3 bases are TGTGCCAGCAGCTTTTCACAGGGGGGTGCTGGCGAGCAGTACTTC. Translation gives CASSFSQGGAGEQYF. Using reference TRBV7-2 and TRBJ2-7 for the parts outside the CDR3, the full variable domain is GAGVSQSPSNKVTEKGKDVELRCDPISGHTALYWYRQSLGQGLEFLIYFQGNSAPDKSGLPSDRFSAERTGGSVSTLTIQRTQQEDSAVYLCASSFSQGGAGEQYFGPGTRLTVT.

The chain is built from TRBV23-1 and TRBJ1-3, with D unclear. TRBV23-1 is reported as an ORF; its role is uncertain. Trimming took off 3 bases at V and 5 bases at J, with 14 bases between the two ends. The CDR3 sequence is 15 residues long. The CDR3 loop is CASSHSSARRNTIYF. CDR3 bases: TGCGCCAGCAGTCACTCCTCTGCGAGGCGAAACACCATATATTTT.

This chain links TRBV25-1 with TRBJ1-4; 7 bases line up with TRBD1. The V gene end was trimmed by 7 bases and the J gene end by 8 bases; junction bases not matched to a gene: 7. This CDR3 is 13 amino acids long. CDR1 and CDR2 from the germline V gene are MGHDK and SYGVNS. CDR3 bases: TGTGCCAGCATAGGGGGCGCGGGCGAAAAACTGTTTTTT. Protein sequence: CASIGGAGEKLFF.

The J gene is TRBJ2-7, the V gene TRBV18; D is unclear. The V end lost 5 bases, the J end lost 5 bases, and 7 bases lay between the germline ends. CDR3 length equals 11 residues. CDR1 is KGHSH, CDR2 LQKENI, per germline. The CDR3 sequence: CASSSRDEQYF. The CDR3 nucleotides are TGTGCCAGCTCATCGAGAGACGAGCAGTACTTC.

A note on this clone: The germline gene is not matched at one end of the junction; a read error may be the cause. This CDR3 reads CASSLDWGTKAKNIQYF. The CDR3 DNA is TGTGCTAGCAGCTTAGATTGGGGCACTAAAGCCAAAAACATTCAGTACTTC. V and J are TRBV7-7 and TRBJ2-4, with D tentatively TRBD1 (5 bases). This CDR3 spans 17 amino acids. Germline CDR1 and CDR2: SSHAT and FNYEAQ (reference sequence).

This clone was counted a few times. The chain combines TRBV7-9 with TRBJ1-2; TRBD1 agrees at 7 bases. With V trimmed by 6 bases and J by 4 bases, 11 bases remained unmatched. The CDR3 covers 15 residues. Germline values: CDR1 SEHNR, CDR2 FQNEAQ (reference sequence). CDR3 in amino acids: CASSPGGQMIYGYTF. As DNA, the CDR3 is TGTGCCAGCAGTCCTGGGGGACAGATGATCTATGGCTACACCTTC.

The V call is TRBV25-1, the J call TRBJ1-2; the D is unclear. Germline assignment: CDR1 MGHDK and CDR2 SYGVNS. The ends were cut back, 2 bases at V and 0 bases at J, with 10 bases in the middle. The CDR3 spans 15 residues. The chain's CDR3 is CASSEGGLPNYGYTF. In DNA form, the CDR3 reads TGTGCCAGCAGTGAAGGAGGACTCCCTAACTATGGCTACACCTTC.

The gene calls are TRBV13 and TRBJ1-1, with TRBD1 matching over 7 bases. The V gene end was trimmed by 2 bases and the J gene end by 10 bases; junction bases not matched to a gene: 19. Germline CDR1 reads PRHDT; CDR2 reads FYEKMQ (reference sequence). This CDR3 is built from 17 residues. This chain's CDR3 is CASSLMAGGNRGAVAFF. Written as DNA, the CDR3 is TGTGCCAGCAGCTTAATGGCAGGGGGGAACAGGGGAGCGGTAGCTTTCTTT.

CDR3 DNA sequence: TGTGCCAGCAGCCCCGAAGGGGGCCTTTCACCCCTCCACTTT. Translating it yields CASSPEGGLSPLHF. This chain uses TRBV7-2 with TRBJ1-6, with 7 bases aligning to TRBD1. Germline V CDR1 and CDR2: SGHTA, FQGNSA. This CDR3 is built from 14 residues. V shed 5 bases and J 9 bases; nucleotides not matched to a gene: 7.

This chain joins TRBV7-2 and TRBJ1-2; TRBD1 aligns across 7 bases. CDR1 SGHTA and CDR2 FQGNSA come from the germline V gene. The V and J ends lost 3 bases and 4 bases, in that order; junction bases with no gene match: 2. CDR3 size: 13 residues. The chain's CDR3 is CASSFGTAYGYTF. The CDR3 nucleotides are TGTGCCAGCAGCTTCGGGACAGCCTATGGCTACACCTTC.

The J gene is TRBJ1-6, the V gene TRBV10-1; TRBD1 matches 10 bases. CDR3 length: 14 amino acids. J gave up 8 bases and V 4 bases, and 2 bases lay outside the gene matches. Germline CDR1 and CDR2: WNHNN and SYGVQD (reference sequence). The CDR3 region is CASSADRGYSPLHF. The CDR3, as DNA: TGCGCCAGCAGTGCGGACAGGGGGTATTCACCCCTCCACTTT.